The TCR beta chain described here comes from a study of CD39 and CD103 CD8 tumor-infiltrating T cells listed by TCRdb under 2018. Turning to the overall study: The repertoire comparisons shown came from four patients: one with an HPV-positive HNSCC, one with an HPV-negative HNSCC, one with ovarian cancer and one with melanoma. Deep sequencing of TCRbeta CDR3 was used to compare the repertoires of CD8 TIL subsets, defined by CD103 and CD39, against those of peripheral memory CD8 T cells. Study-wide conclusions, independent of this receptor: Clonotypes from DP TILs were seldom detected in blood or uninvolved lymph node, while clonotypes from DN TILs overlapped to a large extent with peripheral memory CD8 repertoires. DP CD8 TILs appeared to be more oligoclonal than DN and SP CD8 TILs and blood memory CD8 T cells, with 56-86% covered by the top 30 clonotypes.

Genomic DNA was extracted with the DNeasy Blood and Tissue Kit from around 10,000 to 100,000 sorted cells per subset. The immunoSEQ service sequenced and mapped the TCRbeta V-J or V-D-J regions, with each sample reaching coverage above 9x. The original methods were these. The analysis included only productive rearrangements exported from the immunoSEQ Analyzer platform, and clonality was assessed using the 500 most abundant clones. The Morisita-Horn similarity index and the Jaccard index were used to quantify repertoire overlap between populations. Morisita-Horn similarity between CD8 T-cell subset TCR repertoires was measured in six or seven cancer patients. TCRdb mirrors the immuneACCESS table, restricted to in-frame sequences. Some clones are absent from its copies; in checked studies, under half trace to an unresolved V gene, and the reason for the others is unknown. V and J calls and clone size are copied from that table; D and trimming were computed from the DNA. The sample table records around 15,000 clones; about 89% of these occur just once. The ten largest clones add up to approximately 4.5% of the sample.

At the time samples were collected, the patients were not on therapy, although their prior treatments varied from chemotherapy, radiotherapy, surgery and immunotherapy to none at all. After thawing, cells went through T lymphocyte enrichment using a negative-selection kit, with EpCAM beads added for tumor-infiltrating lymphocytes. Memory CD8 T cells were sorted as CD8+CD4-CD45RA- cells regardless of CCR7 expression. Peripheral blood mononuclear cells were obtained using a Ficoll-Paque PLUS gradient and were cryopreserved prior to analysis. On a FACSAria II, each population was sorted to just over 97% purity, and the resulting cell pellets were frozen for TCR sequencing with no culture step. A note on this clone: Which antigen it targets is not known. The sample holds no much larger clone one base away, and base qualities are not on file.

The germline V gene specifies SGHVS as CDR1 and FQNEAQ as CDR2. The V and J ends are trimmed by 10 bases and 2 bases, leaving 15 bases between them. The CDR3 starts with the cysteine, ends with the phenylalanine, and has 13 residues. CDR3 DNA is the only sequence kept; it has 39 bases, read in frame from the first base. Sequencing used CD8+ T cells sorted from blood. This sample's cell subset or site label indicates: total memory CD8 T cells (CD45RA-CCR7+/-) from blood or uninvolved lymph node. This receptor was taken from a human donor with head and neck squamous cell carcinoma. The chain is assembled from TRBV7-8 and TRBJ2-7, with no confidently assigned D gene. The CDR3 corresponds to CATSQGSAYEQYF. The DNA is TGTGCCACCTCCCAAGGTTCAGCCTACGAGCAGTACTTC.